This is a list of T cell receptor beta chains from one sample in a study of post-analysis software for immune sequencing data. TCRdb re-called the PCR reads with MiXCR, one entry per CDR3 protein. In the table there are under 200,000 distinct CDR3 sequences, about 37% of which are singletons. Sequenced material: blood, taken after autologous hematopoietic stem cell transplantation. The receptors originated from a girl between 10 and 17 years old with multiple sclerosis. Both conserved end residues are part of each CDR3. The order of the fields is V gene, J gene, D gene, clone size, CDR3 protein, CDR3 DNA. The D gene is left open where the match is weak. For some rows the clone size is stated as once, few or many, or as a class when expanded; others skip it.

v_gene: TRBV27
j_gene: TRBJ2-1
d_gene: TRBD1
abundance: .
CDR3aa: CASSSHRGHNEQFF
CDR3nt: TGTGCCAGCAGTTCCCACAGGGGGCACAATGAGCAGTTCTTC

v_gene: TRBV7-3
j_gene: TRBJ2-3
d_gene: TRBD1
abundance: .
CDR3aa: CASSPTGTGRTDTQYF
CDR3nt: TGTGCCAGCAGCCCGACCGGGACAGGTCGGACAGATACGCAGTATTTT

v_gene: TRBV7-2
j_gene: TRBJ1-2
d_gene: TRBD1
abundance: .
CDR3aa: CASNWSGTDYGYTF
CDR3nt: TGTGCCAGCAACTGGTCGGGGACAGACTATGGCTACACCTTC

v_gene: TRBV29-1
j_gene: TRBJ2-3
d_gene: .
abundance: .
CDR3aa: CSVEALVADTQYF
CDR3nt: TGCAGCGTTGAAGCACTAGTCGCAGATACGCAGTATTTT

v_gene: TRBV12-3/TRBV12-4
j_gene: TRBJ1-2
d_gene: TRBD1
abundance: .
CDR3aa: CASSFRGRDGYTF
CDR3nt: TGTGCCAGCAGTTTCAGGGGGCGGGATGGCTACACCTTC

v_gene: TRBV6-1
j_gene: TRBJ2-7
d_gene: TRBD2
abundance: few
CDR3aa: CASKLAGGPHEQYF
CDR3nt: TGTGCCAGCAAACTAGCGGGAGGGCCCCACGAGCAGTACTTC

v_gene: TRBV7-2
j_gene: TRBJ2-1
d_gene: .
abundance: .
CDR3aa: CVSSLVIGLGNEQFF
CDR3nt: TGTGTCAGCAGCTTAGTAATAGGATTGGGCAATGAGCAGTTCTTC

v_gene: TRBV19
j_gene: TRBJ2-5
d_gene: .
abundance: few
CDR3aa: CASRRAVQETQYF
CDR3nt: TGTGCCAGTAGGCGGGCCGTCCAAGAGACCCAGTACTTC

v_gene: TRBV12-3/TRBV12-4
j_gene: TRBJ1-6
d_gene: .
abundance: .
CDR3aa: CASRGESYNSPLHF
CDR3nt: TGTGCCAGCAGGGGGGAGTCCTATAATTCACCCCTCCACTTT

v_gene: TRBV12-3/TRBV12-4
j_gene: TRBJ2-5
d_gene: TRBD2
abundance: .
CDR3aa: CASSPGTSVEGARETQYF
CDR3nt: TGTGCCAGCAGTCCCGGGACTAGCGTGGAGGGGGCTAGGGAGACCCAGTACTTC

v_gene: TRBV4-3
j_gene: TRBJ1-4
d_gene: TRBD1
abundance: .
CDR3aa: CASSQDPGQGAGEEKLFF
CDR3nt: TGCGCCAGCAGCCAAGACCCGGGACAGGGGGCGGGGGAGGAAAAACTGTTTTTT

v_gene: TRBV14
j_gene: TRBJ2-7
d_gene: .
abundance: few
CDR3aa: CASSRVTGTYEQYF
CDR3nt: TGTGCCAGCAGCCGAGTTACAGGGACCTACGAGCAGTACTTC

v_gene: TRBV10-3
j_gene: TRBJ2-5
d_gene: TRBD1
abundance: many
CDR3aa: CAISESIGQGAETQYF
CDR3nt: TGTGCCATCAGTGAGTCGATCGGACAGGGGGCAGAGACCCAGTACTTC

v_gene: TRBV5-1
j_gene: TRBJ1-5
d_gene: TRBD1
abundance: .
CDR3aa: CASSQGGGGNQPQHF
CDR3nt: TGCGCCAGCAGTCAGGGGGGGGGTGGCAATCAGCCCCAGCATTTT

v_gene: TRBV14
j_gene: TRBJ2-7
d_gene: .
abundance: .
CDR3aa: CASSRGVAGPRLLTPSYEQYF
CDR3nt: TGTGCCAGCAGCCGCGGCGTCGCGGGACCCCGACTACTTACCCCATCATACGAGCAGTACTTC

v_gene: TRBV24-1
j_gene: TRBJ2-1
d_gene: .
abundance: few
CDR3aa: CATSDRSPAGWMDEQFF
CDR3nt: TGTGCCACCAGTGATCGCTCCCCAGCAGGGTGGATGGATGAGCAGTTCTTC

v_gene: TRBV9
j_gene: TRBJ2-2
d_gene: .
abundance: .
CDR3aa: CASSMSGLFGELFF
CDR3nt: TGTGCCAGCAGCATGTCGGGGCTCTTCGGGGAGCTGTTTTTT

v_gene: TRBV7-2
j_gene: TRBJ2-5
d_gene: TRBD2
abundance: .
CDR3aa: CASSLAGRAWETQYF
CDR3nt: TGTGCCAGCAGCTTAGCCGGGAGGGCCTGGGAGACCCAGTACTTC

v_gene: TRBV6-6
j_gene: TRBJ2-4
d_gene: .
abundance: .
CDR3aa: CASSSPGPTPTERYF
CDR3nt: TGTGCCAGCAGTTCTCCGGGACCGACACCTACCGAGCGGTACTTC

v_gene: TRBV6-5
j_gene: TRBJ2-1
d_gene: TRBD2
abundance: .
CDR3aa: CASSYPLLAGGLSEQFF
CDR3nt: TGTGCCAGCAGTTACCCGTTACTAGCGGGAGGGCTCAGTGAGCAGTTCTTC

v_gene: TRBV5-1
j_gene: TRBJ2-1
d_gene: .
abundance: .
CDR3aa: CASSLAEGATYNEQFF
CDR3nt: TGCGCCAGCAGCTTGGCCGAGGGTGCGACCTACAATGAGCAGTTCTTC

v_gene: TRBV7-8
j_gene: TRBJ1-2
d_gene: TRBD1
abundance: .
CDR3aa: CASSLAGTGGYGYTF
CDR3nt: TGTGCCAGCAGCTTAGCGGGGACAGGGGGCTATGGCTACACCTTC

v_gene: TRBV6-1
j_gene: TRBJ2-5
d_gene: TRBD1
abundance: few
CDR3aa: CASRGGTGGWRETQYF
CDR3nt: TGTGCCAGTAGAGGGGGGACAGGAGGATGGCGGGAGACCCAGTACTTC

v_gene: TRBV5-1
j_gene: TRBJ1-4
d_gene: TRBD1
abundance: few
CDR3aa: CASSSGTGITNEKLFF
CDR3nt: TGCGCCAGCAGCAGCGGGACAGGGATCACTAATGAAAAACTGTTTTTT

v_gene: TRBV18
j_gene: TRBJ2-5
d_gene: .
abundance: .
CDR3aa: CASSPMANEQYF
CDR3nt: TGTGCCAGCTCACCGATGGCGAATGAGCAGTACTTC

v_gene: TRBV28
j_gene: TRBJ1-5
d_gene: .
abundance: .
CDR3aa: CASSQDTDSNQPQHF
CDR3nt: TGTGCCAGCAGTCAAGACACGGACAGCAATCAGCCCCAGCATTTT

v_gene: TRBV20-1
j_gene: TRBJ2-7
d_gene: TRBD2
abundance: few
CDR3aa: CSAPGLAGGSYEQYF
CDR3nt: TGCAGTGCTCCGGGACTAGCGGGAGGTTCCTACGAGCAGTACTTC

v_gene: TRBV4-3
j_gene: TRBJ2-7
d_gene: .
abundance: .
CDR3aa: CASSPIGVGDEQYF
CDR3nt: TGCGCCAGCAGCCCGATCGGGGTCGGCGACGAGCAGTACTTC

v_gene: TRBV29-1
j_gene: TRBJ2-5
d_gene: .
abundance: .
CDR3aa: CSTTKGSETQYF
CDR3nt: TGCAGTACGACAAAGGGTTCGGAGACCCAGTACTTC

v_gene: TRBV7-9
j_gene: TRBJ2-1
d_gene: .
abundance: .
CDR3aa: CASSLQGIYNEQFF
CDR3nt: TGTGCCAGCAGCTTACAGGGAATCTACAATGAGCAGTTCTTC

v_gene: TRBV9
j_gene: TRBJ2-7
d_gene: .
abundance: few
CDR3aa: CASSVGGATEQYF
CDR3nt: TGTGCCAGCAGCGTGGGGGGAGCGACTGAGCAGTACTTC

v_gene: TRBV12-3/TRBV12-4
j_gene: TRBJ1-2
d_gene: .
abundance: few
CDR3aa: CASSTAGLENYGYTF
CDR3nt: TGTGCCAGCAGTACCGCCGGGCTAGAGAACTATGGCTACACCTTC

v_gene: TRBV10-3
j_gene: TRBJ1-2
d_gene: .
abundance: few
CDR3aa: CAISDIGDGYTF
CDR3nt: TGTGCCATCAGTGACATAGGGGATGGCTACACCTTC

v_gene: TRBV28
j_gene: TRBJ2-1
d_gene: TRBD2
abundance: few
CDR3aa: CASSSLAGGRNEQFF
CDR3nt: TGTGCCAGCAGTTCACTAGCGGGAGGGCGGAATGAGCAGTTCTTC

v_gene: TRBV5-1
j_gene: TRBJ2-5
d_gene: .
abundance: few
CDR3aa: CASSTRGLETQYF
CDR3nt: TGCGCCAGCAGCACCCGGGGGTTGGAGACCCAGTACTTC

v_gene: TRBV12-3/TRBV12-4
j_gene: TRBJ1-2
d_gene: .
abundance: many
CDR3aa: CASSLNSNYGYTF
CDR3nt: TGTGCCAGCAGTTTAAATAGTAACTATGGCTACACCTTC

v_gene: TRBV27
j_gene: TRBJ2-4
d_gene: .
abundance: few
CDR3aa: CASSLSGGRGNIQYF
CDR3nt: TGTGCCAGCAGTTTATCAGGGGGTAGGGGTAACATTCAGTACTTC

v_gene: TRBV6-1
j_gene: TRBJ1-2
d_gene: .
abundance: .
CDR3aa: CASSEALDSYYGYTF
CDR3nt: TGTGCCAGCAGTGAAGCGCTAGACAGCTACTATGGCTACACCTTC

v_gene: TRBV12-3/TRBV12-4
j_gene: TRBJ2-7
d_gene: TRBD2
abundance: .
CDR3aa: CASSLVAGGGEQYF
CDR3nt: TGTGCCAGCAGTTTAGTAGCGGGGGGTGGAGAGCAGTACTTC

v_gene: TRBV12-3/TRBV12-4
j_gene: TRBJ1-2
d_gene: .
abundance: .
CDR3aa: CASSRRDLYGYTF
CDR3nt: TGTGCCAGCAGTCGCCGGGACCTCTATGGCTACACCTTC

v_gene: TRBV5-8
j_gene: TRBJ2-5
d_gene: .
abundance: few
CDR3aa: CASSPGQGVLETQYF
CDR3nt: TGTGCCAGCAGCCCCGGACAAGGCGTTTTAGAGACCCAGTACTTC